The 25 T cell receptor beta chains below all came from one sample that was sequenced in a study of T cells in localized non-small cell lung cancer. Only in-frame clones appear in the TCRdb table, and some are missing; sequencing was by immunoSEQ multiplex PCR. Of 70,000 to 100,000 clones listed, under 95% are singletons. Sequencing was performed on PBMCs, taken before any cancer treatment. Receptors were obtained from a woman aged 40-69 years with stage II squamous cell lung carcinoma.

The CDR3 region is CASSMRREGLGVSDTQYF. CDR3 coding DNA: TGTGCCAGTAGTATGAGGCGGGAGGGCCTCGGGGTGTCAGATACGCAGTATTTT. This chain connects TRBV19 to TRBJ2-3; 9 positions match TRBD2. The CDR3 covers 18 residues. J lost 4 bases, V lost 3 bases, and 14 bases had no gene match. The germline V gene encodes CDR1 LNHDA and CDR2 SQIVND (reference sequence).

J is TRBJ1-3 and V is TRBV5-1; D is ambiguous. The ends were cut back, 0 bases at V and 2 bases at J, with 6 bases in the middle. Germline V lookup: CDR1 SGHRS, CDR2 YFSETQ. The CDR3 covers 14 residues. This CDR3 is CASSLEATGNTIYF. Written as DNA, the CDR3 is TGCGCCAGCAGCTTGGAGGCCACTGGAAACACCATATATTTT.

DNA for the CDR3: TGTGCCAGCAGCCAAGGAGGGGCCGCCGGGGAGCTGTTTTTT. As protein: CASSQGGAAGELFF. V gene TRBV4-2 combines with J gene TRBJ2-2; the D call may be TRBD1 or TRBD2 (5 bases each). V lost 1 base to trimming and J lost 6 bases, with 9 bases between them. Per the germline V gene, CDR1 is LGHNA and CDR2 is YNFKEQ. The CDR3 is 14 residues long.

The chain combines TRBV6-6 with TRBJ1-3, with D uncertain. The germline V gene has CDR1 MNHNY and CDR2 SVGAGI (reference sequence). V was clipped by 6 bases and J by 4 bases, with 16 bases between them. The CDR3 covers 15 residues. As DNA, the CDR3 is TGTGCCAGCAGCCAAACGCCCGCTACGGGAAACACCATATATTTT. Encoded protein: CASSQTPATGNTIYF.

This clone has only one observation. This rearrangement joins TRBV7-6 to TRBJ2-2; D is ambiguous. Germline V CDR1 and CDR2: SGHVS, FNYEAQ. Between the trimmed V and J ends, which lost 2 bases and 7 bases, there was a span of 5 bases. CDR3 length: 12 residues. CDR3 sequence: CASSLRGGELFF. The CDR3 nucleotides read TGTGCCAGCAGCTTAAGAGGCGGGGAGCTGTTTTTT.

The sample holds one count of this clone. In DNA, the CDR3 is TGTGCCAGCAGCCCGGGGACTAGGGGGGGCAATGAGCAGTTCTTC. Protein product: CASSPGTRGGNEQFF. This chain links TRBV5-4 with TRBJ2-1, with TRBD2 identical over 8 bases. Germline V lookup: CDR1 SGHNT, CDR2 YYREEE (reference sequence). The CDR3 loop spans 15 amino acids. Germline trimming cut 4 bases from V and 6 bases from J; bases unmatched to any gene: 9.

This sequence joins TRBV6-1 and TRBJ1-6, with D tentatively TRBD1 (6 bases). V gave up 6 bases and J gave up 10 bases, with 19 bases separating them. This CDR3 spans 15 amino acids. The V gene's germline CDR1 is MNHNS and CDR2 SASEGT. CDR3 amino acids: CASRPWRQVESPLHF. The CDR3 region has the DNA TGTGCCAGCAGACCCTGGAGACAGGTCGAGTCACCCCTCCACTTT.

The chain carries TRBV5-6 and TRBJ2-7; D gene ambiguous. The ends were cut back, 3 bases at V and 6 bases at J, with 7 bases in the middle. The CDR3 consists of 11 residues. Per the germline V gene, CDR1 is SGHDT and CDR2 is YYEEEE. In DNA, the CDR3 is TGTGCCAGCAGCTCCTACCTCGAGCAGTACTTC. It encodes CASSSYLEQYF. The entire variable domain, with the rest obtained from reference TRBV5-6 and TRBJ2-7, is as follows: DAGVTQSPTHLIKTRGQQVTLRCSPKSGHDTVSWYQQALGQGPQFIFQYYEEEERQRGNFPDRFSGHQFPNYSSELNVNALLLGDSALYLCASSSYLEQYFGPGTRLTVT.

This clone was seen a single time. V gene TRBV11-2 combines with J gene TRBJ2-6; 7 positions match TRBD1. Losses at the gene ends were 1 base for V and 2 bases for J; bases not matched to a gene: 2. Germline CDR1 reads SGHAT; CDR2 reads FQNNGV. The CDR3 contains 16 residues. CDR3 DNA: TGTGCCAGCAGCTTAGGGCAGGGGGCTGGGGCCAACGTCCTGACTTTC. As protein: CASSLGQGAGANVLTF.

This chain joins TRBV12-2 and TRBJ2-1; TRBD2 is the table's D call, not checked against the DNA. TRBV12-2 is a pseudogene. CDR3 length: 16 amino acids. The CDR3 DNA follows: TGTGCAAGTCGCTTAGCAGTACTAGCAAACAACAATGAGCAGTTCTTC. Translation gives CASRLAVLANNNEQFF.

The chain joins TRBV12-5 to TRBJ2-7; D might be TRBD1 or TRBD2, each matching 5 bases. V was clipped by 0 bases and J by 2 bases, with 17 bases between them. This CDR3 spans 17 amino acids. CDR1 and CDR2 (germline): LGHNT, FRNRAP. This chain's CDR3 is CASGLVSGPRKAYEQYF. The CDR3 bases are TGTGCTAGTGGTTTGGTATCGGGGCCACGGAAGGCCTACGAGCAGTACTTC.

The V gene is TRBV27, the J gene TRBJ1-5, with 10 bases aligning to TRBD1. This CDR3 has 20 amino acids. Germline V gene sequence: CDR1 MNHEY, CDR2 SMNVEV (reference sequence). J lost 11 bases, V lost 2 bases, and 24 bases had no gene match. The CDR3 region is CASSLRGQGSASSLFRTQHF. The CDR3 coding sequence is TGTGCCAGCAGTTTAAGGGGACAGGGGTCGGCGAGCTCTCTCTTCAGGACCCAGCATTTT.

V gene TRBV20-1 combines with J gene TRBJ1-2; D not certain. Trimming stripped 1 base from V and 5 bases from J, with 5 bases between. CDR1 is DFQATT and CDR2 is SNEGSKA in the germline V gene (reference sequence). The CDR3 is 11 amino acids. Here the CDR3 reads CSARAEYGYTF. The DNA of the CDR3 is TGCAGTGCTAGAGCCGAATATGGCTACACCTTC.

This clone was detected only once. The sample holds other DNA sequences that translate to the same CDR3. This chain connects TRBV28 to TRBJ1-2; no reliable D call. V was clipped by 5 bases and J by 7 bases, with 8 bases between them. The germline gives CDR1 MDHEN, CDR2 SYDVKM. CDR3 length: 11 residues. The CDR3 coding sequence is TGTGCCAGCAGTCCCCCGCCTGGCTACACCTTC. Its protein is CASSPPPGYTF.

The chain combines TRBV11-2 with TRBJ2-3; the D gene is possibly TRBD1 (6 bases). In germline, CDR1 is SGHAT, CDR2 FQNNGV. CDR3 length equals 15 residues. The V end lost 3 bases, the J end lost 0 bases, and 10 bases lay between the germline ends. The CDR3 DNA sequence: TGTGCCAGCAGCTTTACAGGGCCCAGCACAGATACGCAGTATTTT. Translation gives CASSFTGPSTDTQYF.

This chain joins TRBV5-6 and TRBJ1-1, with a weak D call TRBD1 (6 bases). V lost 0 bases and J lost 1, with 19 bases in between. The CDR3 is 18 amino acids. The germline gives CDR1 SGHDT, CDR2 YYEEEE. The CDR3, as DNA: TGTGCCAGCAGCTTGGTAGTATCGGCGGGACACTGGAACACTGAAGCTTTCTTT. Encoded protein: CASSLVVSAGHWNTEAFF. Full variable domain (remainder filled in from reference TRBV5-6 and TRBJ1-1): DAGVTQSPTHLIKTRGQQVTLRCSPKSGHDTVSWYQQALGQGPQFIFQYYEEEERQRGNFPDRFSGHQFPNYSSELNVNALLLGDSALYLCASSLVVSAGHWNTEAFFGQGTRLTVV.

The chain employs TRBV28 and TRBJ1-5; 8 bases are shared with TRBD1. The CDR3 runs 15 residues. Unmatched junction bases numbered 8, after V lost 10 bases and J lost 0 bases. Germline V CDR1 and CDR2: MDHEN, SYDVKM. The CDR3 reads CATTAGGFSNQPQHF. The CDR3 DNA reads as TGTGCCACCACGGCAGGGGGCTTTAGCAATCAGCCCCAGCATTTT.

This chain links TRBV10-2 with TRBJ1-2; a weak D match, TRBD1 (5 bases). Germline CDR1 reads WSHSY; CDR2 reads SAAADI. The V gene lost 6 bases and the J gene lost 10 bases, with 12 bases spanning the gap. This CDR3 has 11 residues. The CDR3: CASREGSSYTF. DNA of the CDR3: TGCGCCAGCAGAGAGGGGTCCTCCTACACCTTC.

The rearrangement joins TRBV27 to TRBJ1-1; tentative D call: TRBD1 (5 bases). The germline V gene encodes CDR1 MNHEY and CDR2 SMNVEV (reference sequence). Trimming removed 3 bases from V and 4 bases from J, with 12 bases in between. CDR3 size: 14 residues. The CDR3 is CASSFGGTGTEAFF. The CDR3 coding sequence is TGTGCCAGCAGTTTCGGAGGGACGGGCACTGAAGCTTTCTTT.

The chain has TRBV5-1 and TRBJ2-7, with D perhaps assigned TRBD1 or TRBD2 (6 bases each). Germline V lookup: CDR1 SGHRS, CDR2 YFSETQ. Trimming took 4 bases from V and 5 from J, leaving 19 bases between them. The CDR3 length is 15 residues. CDR3 DNA sequence: TGCGCCAGCAGCCAGAGACGAGGGGGAGGTCACGAGCAGTACTTC. Amino acid sequence: CASSQRRGGGHEQYF. The variable domain in full, completed from reference TRBV5-1 and TRBJ2-7, reads KAGVTQTPRYLIKTRGQQVTLSCSPISGHRSVSWYQQTPGQGLQFLFEYFSETQRNKGNFPGRFSGRQFSNSRSEMNVSTLELGDSALYLCASSQRRGGGHEQYFGPGTRLTVT.

This chain uses TRBV11-2 with TRBJ2-1; 11 positions match TRBD1. The CDR3 runs to 17 residues. The V segment lost 3 bases and the J segment 0 bases; nucleotides outside the gene matches: 4. Germline V gene data show CDR1 as SGHAT and CDR2 as FQNNGV. The CDR3 DNA sequence: TGTGCCAGCAGCTTGTGGGGACAGGGGGTCTCCTACAATGAGCAGTTCTTC. It translates to CASSLWGQGVSYNEQFF.

The V gene is TRBV5-6, the J gene TRBJ2-1; no clear D. Germline-derived CDR1 and CDR2 are SGHDT and YYEEEE. The V and J ends lost 4 bases and 4 bases respectively, with 9 bases between them. CDR3 length: 13 amino acids. As DNA, the CDR3 is TGTGCCAGCAGCCTCCGACGGTACAATGAGCAGTTCTTC. This encodes CASSLRRYNEQFF.

The CDR3 region is CASSSPQGVPEAFF. The CDR3 DNA is TGTGCCAGCAGCTCCCCCCAGGGGGTACCGGAAGCTTTCTTT. V usage is TRBV5-4 and J usage is TRBJ1-1; 7 bases map to TRBD1. The junction had 10 bases not matched to a gene; V was cut back by 3 bases and J by 8 bases. CDR1 is SGHNT, CDR2 YYREEE, per germline (reference sequence). CDR3 size: 14 residues.

The CDR3 region is CASTWTGDNEQFF. The CDR3 region has the DNA TGTGCCAGTACCTGGACAGGGGACAATGAGCAGTTCTTC. The chain uses TRBV19 and TRBJ2-1, with 9 bases that match TRBD1. Germline values: CDR1 LNHDA, CDR2 SQIVND (reference sequence). The CDR3 has 13 residues. With 7 bases clipped from V and 5 bases from J, the junction kept 3 bases outside the gene matches.

V is TRBV7-9 and J is TRBJ2-1, with D possibly being TRBD1 (6 bases). The CDR3 loop spans 18 amino acids. Germline V lookup: CDR1 SEHNR, CDR2 FQNEAQ (reference sequence). Trimming took off 5 bases at V and 0 bases at J, with 20 bases between the two ends. The DNA for the CDR3 is TGTGCCAGCAGCGCGACGCTCAGGGGCGCAGGCTCCTACAATGAGCAGTTCTTC. Amino acids: CASSATLRGAGSYNEQFF. The full variable domain, rest sourced from reference TRBV7-9 and TRBJ2-1, is DTGVSQNPRHKITKRGQNVTFRCDPISEHNRLYWYRQTLGQGPEFLTYFQNEAQLEKSRLLSDRFSAERPKGSFSTLEIQRTEQGDSAMYLCASSATLRGAGSYNEQFFGPGTRLTVL.